This TCR beta chain was retrieved from a study of blood T cell repertoires in COVID-19. Overall study context: COVID-19 samples from acute and convalescent phases originated in the United States, Italy and Spain. Sample material is recorded as cDNA or gDNA derived from T cells, B-cell-depleted T cells, or PBMCs.

In germline, CDR1 is DFQATT, CDR2 SNEGSKA (reference sequence). Trimming took 3 bases from V and 9 from J, leaving 14 bases between them. This CDR3 comprises 12 residues. In the source study's methods: Estimates of nucleated cell counts were drawn from the amplification of reference gene primers. Method: immunoSEQ multiplex PCR; TCRdb's copy keeps in-frame clones and lacks some. D and trimming were read from the DNA, whereas the V and J calls and clone size are those reported in that table. The sample has fewer than 250,000 clones, 83% seen once; the top ten hold 2% to 3%. The chain employs TRBV20-1 and TRBJ2-5; TRBD2 is a possible D gene (5 bases). The source is a woman in her thirties or forties with active or convalescent COVID-19. The sample consisted of peripheral blood. The CDR3: CSASLTPGAQYF. CDR3 coding DNA: TGCAGTGCTAGTCTGACACCCGGGGCCCAGTACTTC.